This T cell receptor beta chain was obtained from a study of T cell repertoires in cytomegalovirus infection. Study summary: The study used recently identified HLA-C-restricted and well-studied HLA-B-restricted CMV epitopes. The public TCR beta signatures pointed to both CMV infection and matching HLA type.

Overall study results and limits: CMV-specific TCR beta clonotypes restricted by HLA-C dominated the ex vivo response.

Germline V gene data show CDR1 as SGHTA and CDR2 as FQGNSA. CDR3 size: 14 residues. A word on this clonotype: Its target is unknown. A much larger clone lies one base from this, so it may be a read error.

Each CDR3 protein is one row after TCRdb ran MiXCR on the reads. The sample records around 900,000 distinct CDR3 sequences, approximately 31% being singletons. The TCR originated in a human donor in good health (CMV status not recorded). Some clones in this sample may be carry-over from other donors' samples. V and J are TRBV7-2 and TRBJ1-1; D is unresolved. The specimen comprised cultured CD8+ T cells from PBMCs, sampled from culture after CMV antigen stimulation. The CDR3 protein is CANSPGMVNTEAFF. In DNA form, the CDR3 reads TGTGCCAACAGCCCCGGGATGGTGAACACTGAAGCTTTCTTT.